This T cell receptor beta chain was identified during a study of blood T cell repertoires in COVID-19. Study context: Samples taken during acute and convalescent COVID-19 were collected in the United States, Italy and Spain. T cells, B-cell-depleted T cells, or PBMCs supplied cDNA or gDNA.

As processed by the authors: Amplification of reference gene primers provided the estimated nucleated cell counts. Assay: immunoSEQ multiplex PCR; the TCRdb copy retains only in-frame clones and omits some. The V and J calls and clone size are taken from that table; D and trimming were inferred from the DNA. The data hold around 160,000 clones, with 82% observed a single time. V lost 4 bases to trimming and J lost 4 bases, with 13 bases between them. Germline V CDR1 and CDR2: MNHEY, SMNVEV (reference sequence). The length of the CDR3 is 14 residues. The specimen was peripheral blood. The TCR originated in a human donor with acute or convalescent COVID-19. The donor label of this sample is uncertain. The chain is built from TRBV27 and TRBJ1-1; a possible D gene is TRBD1 (5 bases). CDR3 sequence: CASSSGQRSTEAFF. The CDR3 nucleotides read TGTGCCAGCAGTTCAGGACAACGGAGCACTGAAGCTTTCTTT.